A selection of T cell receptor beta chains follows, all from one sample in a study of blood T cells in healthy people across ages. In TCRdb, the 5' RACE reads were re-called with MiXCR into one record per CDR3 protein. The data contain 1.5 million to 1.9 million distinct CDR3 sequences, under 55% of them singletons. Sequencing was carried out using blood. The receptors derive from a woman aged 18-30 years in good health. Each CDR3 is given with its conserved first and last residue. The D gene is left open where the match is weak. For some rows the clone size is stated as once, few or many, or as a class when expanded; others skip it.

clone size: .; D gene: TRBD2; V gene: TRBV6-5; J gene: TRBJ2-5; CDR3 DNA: TGTGCCAGCAGTACCAGCGGGATCCACAATGAGCAGTACTTC; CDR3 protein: CASSTSGIHNEQYF
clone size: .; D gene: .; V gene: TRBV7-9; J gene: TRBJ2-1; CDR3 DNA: TGTGCCAGCAGCTGCGTTCTATGCGGAGACAATGAGCAGTTCTTC; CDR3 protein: CASSCVLCGDNEQFF
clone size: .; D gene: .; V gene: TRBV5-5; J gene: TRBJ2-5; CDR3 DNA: TGTGCCAGCAGCTTGTTGACGGGAGACAATGAGCAGTACTTC; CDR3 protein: CASSLLTGDNEQYF
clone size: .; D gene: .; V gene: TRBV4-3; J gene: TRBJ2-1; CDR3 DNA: TGCGCCAGCAGCCAGTTCGGGTTCAATGAGCAGTTCTTC; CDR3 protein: CASSQFGFNEQFF
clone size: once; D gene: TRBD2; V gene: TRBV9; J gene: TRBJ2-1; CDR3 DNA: TGTGCCAGCAGCGTGGGACTAGCGGGATTTCAGAATGAGCAGTTCTTC; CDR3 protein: CASSVGLAGFQNEQFF
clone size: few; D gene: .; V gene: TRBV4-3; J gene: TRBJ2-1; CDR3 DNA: TGCGCCAGCAGCCAGAGGGACGGTAACTACAATGAGCAGTTCTTC; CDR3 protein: CASSQRDGNYNEQFF
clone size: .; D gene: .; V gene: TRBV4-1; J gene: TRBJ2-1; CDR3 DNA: TGCGCCAGCAGCCAAGATAGAGGGGGAAAATACAATGAGCAGTTCTTC; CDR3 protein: CASSQDRGGKYNEQFF
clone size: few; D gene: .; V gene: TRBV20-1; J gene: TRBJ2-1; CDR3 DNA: TGCAGTGCTTCCCCGGGACACAAAAGCTCCTACAATGAGCAGTTCTTC; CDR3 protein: CSASPGHKSSYNEQFF
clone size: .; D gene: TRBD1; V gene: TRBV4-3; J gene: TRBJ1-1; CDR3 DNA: TGCGCCAGCAGCCAATTAGCCACAGGGGGTACTGAAGCTTTCTTT; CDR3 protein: CASSQLATGGTEAFF
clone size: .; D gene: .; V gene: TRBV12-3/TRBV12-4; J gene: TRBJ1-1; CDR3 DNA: TGTGCCAGCACTCTAGACAGAGGCATCACTGAAGCTTTCTTT; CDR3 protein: CASTLDRGITEAFF
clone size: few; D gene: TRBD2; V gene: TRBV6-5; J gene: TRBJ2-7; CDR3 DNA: TGTGCCAGCAGTTACTACCTTAGCGGGACGACCTCCTACGAGCAGTACTTC; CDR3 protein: CASSYYLSGTTSYEQYF
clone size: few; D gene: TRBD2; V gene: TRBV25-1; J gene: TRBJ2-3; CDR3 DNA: TGTGCCAGCAGTCTAGGGACTAGCGGGGGGCGAGATACGCAGTATTTT; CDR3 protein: CASSLGTSGGRDTQYF
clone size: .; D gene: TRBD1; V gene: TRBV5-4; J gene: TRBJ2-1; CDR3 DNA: TGTGCCAGCAGCTTGGAGGGGACAGGGAACAATGAGCAGTTCTTC; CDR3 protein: CASSLEGTGNNEQFF
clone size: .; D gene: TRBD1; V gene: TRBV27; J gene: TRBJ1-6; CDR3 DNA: TGTGCCAGCAGTAACGGACAGGGTTACTCACCCCTCCACTTT; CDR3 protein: CASSNGQGYSPLHF
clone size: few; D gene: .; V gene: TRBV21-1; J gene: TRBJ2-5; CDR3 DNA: TGTGCCAGGGACCCCCAAGGGCAGTACTTC; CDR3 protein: CARDPQGQYF
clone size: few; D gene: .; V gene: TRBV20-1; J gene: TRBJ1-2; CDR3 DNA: TGCAGTGCTCAAACTTGGGGACCCGGGGGCTACACCTTC; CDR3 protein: CSAQTWGPGGYTF
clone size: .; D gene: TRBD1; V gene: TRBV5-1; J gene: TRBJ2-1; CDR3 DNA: TGCGCCAGCAGCTTCGGGACAGACCCCTACAATGAGCAGTTCTTC; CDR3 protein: CASSFGTDPYNEQFF
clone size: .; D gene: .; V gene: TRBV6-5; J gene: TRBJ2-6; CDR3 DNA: TGTGCCAGCTCCGGCTGGGATGGGGCCAACGTCCTGACTTTC; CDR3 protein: CASSGWDGANVLTF
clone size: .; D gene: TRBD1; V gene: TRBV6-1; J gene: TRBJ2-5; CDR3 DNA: TGTGCCAGCAGCCCCGGGACAGGGGGCCTGTGGGGGGAAGTCGATAAGTACTTC; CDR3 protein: CASSPGTGGLWGEVDKYF
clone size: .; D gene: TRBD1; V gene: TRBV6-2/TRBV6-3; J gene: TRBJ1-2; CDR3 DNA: TGTGCCAGCACGCGACAGGGGACGCTGGAGATAGGCTACACCTTC; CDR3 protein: CASTRQGTLEIGYTF
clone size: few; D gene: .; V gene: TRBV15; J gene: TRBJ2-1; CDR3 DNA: TGTGCCACCAGCAGACTGGACAAAGACTTTTACAATGAGCAGTTCTTC; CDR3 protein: CATSRLDKDFYNEQFF
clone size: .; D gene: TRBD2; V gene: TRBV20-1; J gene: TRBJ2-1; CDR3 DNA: TGCAGTGCTCTCGGGGGGGGTAGCGGGAGTATATATGAGCAGTTCTTC; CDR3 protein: CSALGGGSGSIYEQFF
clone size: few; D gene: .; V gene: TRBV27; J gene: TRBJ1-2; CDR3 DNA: TGTGCCAGCAGTTTAGACAGACTATTGAACTATGGCTACACCTTC; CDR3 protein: CASSLDRLLNYGYTF
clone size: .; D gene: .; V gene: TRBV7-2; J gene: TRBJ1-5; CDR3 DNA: TGTGCCAGCAGCCCACAGGGTCAGAGCAATCAGCCCCAGCATTTT; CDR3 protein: CASSPQGQSNQPQHF
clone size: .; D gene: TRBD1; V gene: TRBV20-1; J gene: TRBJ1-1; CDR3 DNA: TGCAGTGCTAGAGATCACAGGGGGAGCACTGAAGCTTTCTTT; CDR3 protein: CSARDHRGSTEAFF
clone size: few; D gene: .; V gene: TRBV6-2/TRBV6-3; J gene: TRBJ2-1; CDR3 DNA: TGTGCCAGCAGTTACTATCCCCTTAAGGCATACAATGAGCAGTTCTTC; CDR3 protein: CASSYYPLKAYNEQFF
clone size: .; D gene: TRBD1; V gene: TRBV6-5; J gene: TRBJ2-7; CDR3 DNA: TGTGCCAGCAGTGACTCAGGACAGGTCTACGAGCAGTACTTC; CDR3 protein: CASSDSGQVYEQYF
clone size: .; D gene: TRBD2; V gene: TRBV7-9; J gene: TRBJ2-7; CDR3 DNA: TGTGCCAGCAGCTTAGTCCTAGCGGGGCCCTACGAGCAGTACTTC; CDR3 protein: CASSLVLAGPYEQYF
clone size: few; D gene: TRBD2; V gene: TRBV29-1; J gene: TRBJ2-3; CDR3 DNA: TGCAGCGTTGAAAGGCTTGGGTCCCTAGCGGGAGTGCAAGATACGCAGTATTTT; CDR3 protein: CSVERLGSLAGVQDTQYF
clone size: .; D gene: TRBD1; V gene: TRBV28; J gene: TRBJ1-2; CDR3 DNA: TGTGCCAGCAGTTTAGGGGCAGGGGGGGCCTCTAGCGGCTACACCTTC; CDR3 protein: CASSLGAGGASSGYTF
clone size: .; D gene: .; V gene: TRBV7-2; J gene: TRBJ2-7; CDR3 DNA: TGTGCCAGCAGCTTAAGCGGCAGGCAAAGCTGCGAGCAGTACTTC; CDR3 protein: CASSLSGRQSCEQYF
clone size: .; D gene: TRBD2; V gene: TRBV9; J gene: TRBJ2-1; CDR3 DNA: TGTGCCAGCAGCGACCGAGCGGGGGGGTACAATGAGCAGTTCTTC; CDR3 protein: CASSDRAGGYNEQFF
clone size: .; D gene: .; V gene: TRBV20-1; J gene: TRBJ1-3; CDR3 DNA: TGCAGTGCTAGAGCTCCTTCGTGGGGCAGAAGGGTAGACACCATATATTTT; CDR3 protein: CSARAPSWGRRVDTIYF
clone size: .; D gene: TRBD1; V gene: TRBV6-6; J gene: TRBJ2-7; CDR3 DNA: TGTGCCAGCAGACTTGATCAGGGGGCGAAGCAGTACTTC; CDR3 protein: CASRLDQGAKQYF
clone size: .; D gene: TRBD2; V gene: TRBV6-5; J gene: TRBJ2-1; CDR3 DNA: TGTGCCAGCAGTTACGAGACTAGCGGGAGGGATGAGCAGTTCTTC; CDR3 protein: CASSYETSGRDEQFF
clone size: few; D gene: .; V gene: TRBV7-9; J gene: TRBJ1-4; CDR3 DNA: TGTGCCAGCAGCTCGTCGGCGGTAAATAATGAAAAACTGTTTTTT; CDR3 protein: CASSSSAVNNEKLFF
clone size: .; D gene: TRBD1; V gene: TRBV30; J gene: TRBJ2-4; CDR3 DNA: TGTGCCTGGAGTTCACCGGGACAGGGTAGGGGAAACATTCAGTACTTC; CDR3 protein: CAWSSPGQGRGNIQYF
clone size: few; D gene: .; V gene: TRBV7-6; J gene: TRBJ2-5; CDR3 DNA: TGTGCCAGCAGCTTAGCGATTGGGGGCGAGACCCAGTACTTC; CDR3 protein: CASSLAIGGETQYF
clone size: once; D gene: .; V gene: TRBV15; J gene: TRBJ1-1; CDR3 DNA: TGTGCCACCAGCCCTCGGGCGGCCCTGAACACTGAAGCTTTCTTT; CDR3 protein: CATSPRAALNTEAFF
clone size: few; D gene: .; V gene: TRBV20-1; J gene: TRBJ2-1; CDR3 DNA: TGCAGTGCTAGAGACTTTAAGAACCCTAATGAGCAGTTCTTC; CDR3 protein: CSARDFKNPNEQFF
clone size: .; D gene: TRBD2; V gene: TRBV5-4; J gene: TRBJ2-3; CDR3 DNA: TGTGCCAGCAGCTTAGGGACTAGCTCCGCAGATACGCAGTATTTT; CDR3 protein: CASSLGTSSADTQYF
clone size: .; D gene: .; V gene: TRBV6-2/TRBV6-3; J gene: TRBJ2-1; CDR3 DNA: TGTGCCAGCAGTTATCTAGTCGGTAGGAATGAGCAGTTCTTC; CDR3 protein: CASSYLVGRNEQFF
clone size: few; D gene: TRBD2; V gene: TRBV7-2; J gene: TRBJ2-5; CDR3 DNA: TGTGCCAGCAGCCCTGGACTAGTATCTAATGAGCAGTACTTC; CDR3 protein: CASSPGLVSNEQYF
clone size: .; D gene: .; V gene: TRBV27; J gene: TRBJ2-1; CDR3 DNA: TGTGCCAGCAGTTTCTGGACTGACAAAAAGCAGTTCTTC; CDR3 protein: CASSFWTDKKQFF
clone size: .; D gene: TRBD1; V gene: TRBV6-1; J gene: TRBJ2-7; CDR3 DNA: TGTGCCATCACAACCGGGACAGGGGGTAGTTACGAGCAGTACTTC; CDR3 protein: CAITTGTGGSYEQYF
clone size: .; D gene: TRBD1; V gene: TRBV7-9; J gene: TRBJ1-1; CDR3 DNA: TGTGCCAGCAGCTTAGTCGGGACAGGGTTGGCTTTCTTT; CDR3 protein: CASSLVGTGLAFF